The rows below give T cell receptor beta chains drawn from one sample of a study of neoadjuvant anti-PD-1 for oral cavity cancer. Sequencing was performed with immunoSEQ multiplex PCR; in TCRdb, only in-frame clones are kept and a portion is missing. The data show about 15,000 clones, with just over 65% seen just once and approximately 2% held by the top ten. Source: PBMCs, taken before nivolumab (anti-PD-1) treatment. The receptors were sampled from a person aged 40 to 85 with oral cavity squamous cell carcinoma. CDR3s include the opening cysteine and the closing phenylalanine or tryptophan. The D gene is left open where the match is weak. Clone size is given for some rows only: seen once, a few or many times, or a class if the clone is expanded.

J: TRBJ2-5
V: TRBV19
D: NA
size: NA
DNA: TGTGCCAGTAGTAATGACAGACAAGAGACCCAGTACTTC
CDR3: CASSNDRQETQYF

J: TRBJ1-2
V: TRBV19
D: NA
size: NA
DNA: TGTGCCAGTAGTATGGGGGAAAACAGGGCAAGCGGCTACACCTTC
CDR3: CASSMGENRASGYTF

J: TRBJ2-3
V: TRBV7-2
D: NA
size: NA
DNA: TGTGCCAGCAGCTCCCAGGACAAGGGGCGCACAGATACGCAGTATTTT
CDR3: CASSSQDKGRTDTQYF

J: TRBJ1-1
V: TRBV19
D: TRBD1
size: medium-sized
DNA: TGTGCCAGTAGTATCGGGGGACAGGGGGCCACTGAAGCTTTCTTT
CDR3: CASSIGGQGATEAFF

J: TRBJ2-7
V: TRBV6-5
D: TRBD1
size: NA
DNA: TGTGCCAGCAGGCAGGGGGCATTCGGCGAGCAGTACTTC
CDR3: CASRQGAFGEQYF

J: TRBJ2-2
V: TRBV11-2
D: NA
size: NA
DNA: TGTGCCAGCAGCTTTCAGTTGACGCTGAACACCGGGGAGCTGTTTTTT
CDR3: CASSFQLTLNTGELFF

J: TRBJ2-7
V: TRBV19
D: NA
size: NA
DNA: TGTGCCAGTAGTAGACGGAGGGGTGCCGCAGCCTACGAGCAGTACTTC
CDR3: CASSRRRGAAAYEQYF

J: TRBJ1-2
V: TRBV14
D: NA
size: NA
DNA: TGTGCCAGCAGCCAAGTCGGGATCGAATATGGCTACACCTTC
CDR3: CASSQVGIEYGYTF

J: TRBJ2-3
V: TRBV27
D: TRBD2
size: few
DNA: TGTGCCAGCAGTTCTGGACTAGATCGAGCTACGCAGTATTTT
CDR3: CASSSGLDRATQYF

J: TRBJ2-1
V: TRBV4-2
D: NA
size: NA
DNA: TGTGCCAGCAGCCAAGACGAGACGGGAACCCCCTACAATGAGCAGTTCTTC
CDR3: CASSQDETGTPYNEQFF

J: TRBJ1-6
V: TRBV20-1
D: NA
size: NA
DNA: TGCAGTGCCTCAGGGGATTCACCCCTCCACTTT
CDR3: CSASGDSPLHF

J: TRBJ2-2
V: TRBV13
D: NA
size: NA
DNA: TGTGCCAGCAGCCCCGTGGGGAGAACCGGGGAGCTGTTTTTT
CDR3: CASSPVGRTGELFF

J: TRBJ1-1
V: TRBV14
D: TRBD1
size: NA
DNA: TGTGCCAGCAGCCCAACACAGGGGGGCACTGAAGCTTTCTTT
CDR3: CASSPTQGGTEAFF

J: TRBJ1-3
V: TRBV28
D: NA
size: NA
DNA: TGTGCCAGCAGGGGAACAGGGCTCTCTGGAAACACCATATATTTT
CDR3: CASRGTGLSGNTIYF

J: TRBJ1-2
V: TRBV4-2
D: NA
size: NA
DNA: TGTGCCAGCAGCCAAGAAGGGGGTCCCGGTGGCTACACCTTC
CDR3: CASSQEGGPGGYTF

J: TRBJ2-7
V: TRBV6-1
D: TRBD2
size: once
DNA: TGTGCCAGCAGTGAAGTGATAGCGGGGACCTACGAGCAGTACTTC
CDR3: CASSEVIAGTYEQYF

J: TRBJ2-3
V: TRBV7-3
D: TRBD1
size: NA
DNA: TGTGCCAGCAGCTTGGGGGACAGAGGAGAGGCAGATACGCAGTATTTT
CDR3: CASSLGDRGEADTQYF

J: TRBJ1-6
V: TRBV7-6
D: NA
size: NA
DNA: TGTGCCAGCAGCGCCGGCGGGGGTCGGGTATCACCCCTCCACTTT
CDR3: CASSAGGGRVSPLHF

J: TRBJ1-4
V: TRBV6-6
D: TRBD1
size: NA
DNA: TGTGCCAGCAGTTATTCACAGGGGGCGGAAGAAAAACTGTTTTTT
CDR3: CASSYSQGAEEKLFF

J: TRBJ1-1
V: TRBV2
D: TRBD1
size: NA
DNA: TGTGCCAGCCGGGACAGCAAGGGCGCTGAAGCTTTCTTT
CDR3: CASRDSKGAEAFF

J: TRBJ1-2
V: TRBV6-5
D: NA
size: NA
DNA: TGTGCCAGCAGTGAAAAAGGGTACTACACCTTC
CDR3: CASSEKGYYTF

J: TRBJ1-4
V: TRBV5-1
D: NA
size: NA
DNA: TGCGCCAGCAGCTTGGACAGGTCGGGTGAAAAACTGTTTTTT
CDR3: CASSLDRSGEKLFF

J: TRBJ1-5
V: TRBV19
D: NA
size: once
DNA: TGTGCCAGTAGTTTTAAACAGGGATACTATAGCAATCAGCCCCAGCATTTT
CDR3: CASSFKQGYYSNQPQHF

J: TRBJ2-1
V: TRBV28
D: TRBD2
size: once
DNA: TGTGCCAGTCAAATAACCGGGACTAGTCGGAGGGGTGAGCAGTTCTTC
CDR3: CASQITGTSRRGEQFF

J: TRBJ2-3
V: TRBV2
D: TRBD2
size: NA
DNA: TGTGCCAGCAGTCGACTAGCGGGGGGGCCGGTCGGAGATACGCAGTATTTT
CDR3: CASSRLAGGPVGDTQYF

J: TRBJ2-3
V: TRBV5-1
D: TRBD2
size: NA
DNA: TGCGCCAGCAGCTTGGGAGCGGGAGAGGATACGCAGTATTTT
CDR3: CASSLGAGEDTQYF

J: TRBJ2-7
V: TRBV30
D: NA
size: NA
DNA: TGTGCCTCCCTAGGCCGGGACGTCCTAGCACGGCAGTACTTC
CDR3: CASLGRDVLARQYF

J: TRBJ2-2
V: TRBV11-3
D: TRBD2
size: NA
DNA: TGTGCCAGCAGCTCGGGACTAGCGGGAGGGAACACCGGGGAGCTGTTTTTT
CDR3: CASSSGLAGGNTGELFF

J: TRBJ1-2
V: TRBV7-2
D: NA
size: NA
DNA: TGTGCCAGCAGCTTATCGTCCTTC
CDR3: CASSLSSF

J: TRBJ2-7
V: TRBV7-2
D: TRBD2
size: NA
DNA: TGTGCCAGCAGCTTAGGACTAGCGGGGGTGTACGAGCAGTACTTC
CDR3: CASSLGLAGVYEQYF

J: TRBJ2-5
V: TRBV15
D: NA
size: NA
DNA: TGTGCCACCAGCAGAGATTTTGGAAGGCAAGAGACCCAGTACTTC
CDR3: CATSRDFGRQETQYF

J: TRBJ1-6
V: TRBV25-1
D: NA
size: few
DNA: TGTGCCAGCAGTGAAGGTCTTTCGGGTTCACCCCTCCACTTT
CDR3: CASSEGLSGSPLHF

J: TRBJ1-1
V: TRBV5-1
D: TRBD1
size: NA
DNA: TGCGCCAGCAGCCCGGGACAGGAGAACACTGAAGCTTTCTTT
CDR3: CASSPGQENTEAFF

J: TRBJ2-5
V: TRBV6-1
D: NA
size: NA
DNA: TGTGCCAGCAAATTTACTAGACAAGAGACCCAGTACTTC
CDR3: CASKFTRQETQYF

J: TRBJ1-1
V: TRBV5-4
D: NA
size: few
DNA: TGTGCCAGCACACGTTCGGGAGAAGCTTTCTTT
CDR3: CASTRSGEAFF

J: TRBJ2-1
V: TRBV5-1
D: NA
size: few
DNA: TGCGCCAGCAGCTTGGTTCGAAATGAGCAGTTCTTC
CDR3: CASSLVRNEQFF

J: TRBJ2-5
V: TRBV10-1
D: NA
size: NA
DNA: TGCGCCAGCAGCGGACAGTACCAAGAGACCCAGTACTTC
CDR3: CASSGQYQETQYF

J: TRBJ2-3
V: TRBV27
D: NA
size: NA
DNA: TGTGCCAGCAGTTTATCATCCACAGATACGCAGTATTTT
CDR3: CASSLSSTDTQYF

J: TRBJ2-3
V: TRBV29-1
D: TRBD2
size: NA
DNA: TGCAGCGGGAATATCGTGAGCGGGAGGAGCACAGATACGCAGTATTTT
CDR3: CSGNIVSGRSTDTQYF

J: TRBJ1-5
V: TRBV5-1
D: TRBD1
size: NA
DNA: TGCGCCAGCAGCCTACATCCCGACAGGGGGAATCAGCCCCAGCATTTT
CDR3: CASSLHPDRGNQPQHF

J: TRBJ2-7
V: TRBV7-8
D: NA
size: NA
DNA: TGTGCCAGCAGCTTAGCTTTTGGGGGGCCATCCTACGAGCAGTACTTC
CDR3: CASSLAFGGPSYEQYF

J: TRBJ1-5
V: TRBV5-6
D: NA
size: NA
DNA: TGTGCCAGCAGCCTCCAGGGTCCTGGTAGCAATCAGCCCCAGCATTTT
CDR3: CASSLQGPGSNQPQHF

J: TRBJ1-2
V: TRBV4-2
D: TRBD1
size: NA
DNA: TGTGCCAGCAGCCAAACGACAGGGGGTGGCTACACCTTC
CDR3: CASSQTTGGGYTF

J: TRBJ2-1
V: TRBV7-8
D: TRBD1
size: NA
DNA: TGTGCCAGCAGAAGGGACAGGGTGATGACGAGGACCTACAATGAGCAGTTCTTC
CDR3: CASRRDRVMTRTYNEQFF

J: TRBJ2-4
V: TRBV29-1
D: NA
size: NA
DNA: TGCAGCGTTGGAGACCCCACCTCCGCCAAAAACATTCAGTACTTC
CDR3: CSVGDPTSAKNIQYF

J: TRBJ2-1
V: TRBV15
D: NA
size: NA
DNA: TGTGCCACCAGCAGAGATCAAGGGGGGCTGGGGGAAAACAATGAGCAGTTCTTC
CDR3: CATSRDQGGLGENNEQFF

J: TRBJ1-3
V: TRBV6-1
D: NA
size: NA
DNA: TGTGCCAGCAGTGAAGGTCTACAGGGAGGATGGGGAAACACCATATATTTT
CDR3: CASSEGLQGGWGNTIYF

J: TRBJ2-3
V: TRBV5-1
D: NA
size: NA
DNA: TGCGCCAGCAGCTGGCTTGGGGCAGATACGCAGTATTTT
CDR3: CASSWLGADTQYF

J: TRBJ2-1
V: TRBV2
D: TRBD2
size: few
DNA: TGTGCCAGCAACGGAGCGGGATTCTACAATGAGCAGTTCTTC
CDR3: CASNGAGFYNEQFF

J: TRBJ2-7
V: TRBV27
D: NA
size: NA
DNA: TGTGCCAGCAGTTCCGGGGGCTCCTACGAGCAGTACTTC
CDR3: CASSSGGSYEQYF

J: TRBJ1-2
V: TRBV5-1
D: NA
size: NA
DNA: TGCGCCAGCAGCTTGGAGGGGAGCAGGGCGTCTAAGGATGGCTACACCTTC
CDR3: CASSLEGSRASKDGYTF

J: TRBJ1-2
V: TRBV5-1
D: NA
size: NA
DNA: TGCGCCAGCAGCTTGAAAAACGAGGGCTACACCTTC
CDR3: CASSLKNEGYTF

J: TRBJ1-1
V: TRBV5-5
D: TRBD1
size: NA
DNA: TGTGCCAGCCGAACAGGGGGATCCACTGAAGCTTTCTTT
CDR3: CASRTGGSTEAFF